This T cell receptor (beta chain) is from a study of identical twins. This clonotype has only a few counts. A universal primer site arose from template switching, and cDNA bore unique molecular identifiers. TCRdb recomputed calls from the 5' RACE reads with MiXCR, one row per CDR3 protein. Of around 250,000 distinct CDR3 sequences listed, about 8.9% are singletons. CDR3 length: 17 amino acids. Germline trimming cut 5 bases from V and 3 bases from J; bases unmatched to any gene: 12. Germline CDR1 is SEHNR and CDR2 is FQNEAQ (reference sequence). These data were also reused for a study on yellow fever vaccine responses in identical twins.

The gene calls are TRBV7-9 and TRBJ2-1; TRBD2 matches at 8 bases. This TCR derives from a woman aged 18-30 years in good health. Sequenced sample: CD8+ T cells sorted from blood. CDR3 DNA: TGTGCCAGCAGCCCGTACATAGCGGGGACATACTACAATGAGCAGTTCTTC. It is translated as CASSPYIAGTYYNEQFF.